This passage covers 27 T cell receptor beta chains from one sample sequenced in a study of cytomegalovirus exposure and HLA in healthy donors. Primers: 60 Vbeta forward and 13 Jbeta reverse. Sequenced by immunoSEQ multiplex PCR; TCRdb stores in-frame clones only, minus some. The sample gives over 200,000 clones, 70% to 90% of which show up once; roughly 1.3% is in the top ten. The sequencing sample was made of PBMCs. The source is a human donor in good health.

This CDR3 is CASSLAANQPQHF. CDR3 in DNA: TGTGCCAGCAGCTTGGCCGCGAATCAGCCCCAGCATTTT. The chain has TRBV5-5 and TRBJ1-5; D uncertain. V shed 0 bases and J shed 4 bases, with 5 bases lying between them. The CDR3 is 13 amino acids. Germline-derived CDR1 and CDR2 are SGHKS and YYEKEE (reference sequence).

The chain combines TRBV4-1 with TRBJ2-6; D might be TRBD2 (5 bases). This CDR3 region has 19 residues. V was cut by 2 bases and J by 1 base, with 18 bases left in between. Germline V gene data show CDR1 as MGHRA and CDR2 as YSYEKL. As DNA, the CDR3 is TGCGCCAGCAGCCAAATTATAGCATCCCGGGGATCTGGGGCCAACGTCCTGACTTTC. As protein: CASSQIIASRGSGANVLTF.

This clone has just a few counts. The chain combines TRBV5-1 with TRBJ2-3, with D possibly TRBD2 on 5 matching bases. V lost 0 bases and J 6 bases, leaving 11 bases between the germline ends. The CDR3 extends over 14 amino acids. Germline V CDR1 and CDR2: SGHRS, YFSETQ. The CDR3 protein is CASSLGGWADTQYF. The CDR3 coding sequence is TGCGCCAGCAGCTTGGGCGGGTGGGCCGATACGCAGTATTTT.

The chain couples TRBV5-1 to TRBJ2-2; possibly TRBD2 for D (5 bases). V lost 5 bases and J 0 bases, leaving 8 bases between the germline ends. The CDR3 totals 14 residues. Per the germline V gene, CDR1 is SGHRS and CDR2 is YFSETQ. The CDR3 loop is CASRTGTNTGELFF. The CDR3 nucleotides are TGCGCCAGCAGGACCGGGACGAACACCGGGGAGCTGTTTTTT. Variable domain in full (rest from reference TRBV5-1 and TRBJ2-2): KAGVTQTPRYLIKTRGQQVTLSCSPISGHRSVSWYQQTPGQGLQFLFEYFSETQRNKGNFPGRFSGRQFSNSRSEMNVSTLELGDSALYLCASRTGTNTGELFFGEGSRLTVL.

The CDR3 spells CASSRDRSSYNEQFF. CDR3 nucleotides: TGTGCCAGCAGCCGGGACAGAAGCTCCTACAATGAGCAGTTCTTC. The V and J genes are TRBV7-9 and TRBJ2-1, with 7 bases matching TRBD1. Germline values: CDR1 SEHNR, CDR2 FQNEAQ (reference sequence). The CDR3 is 15 amino acids. With V trimmed by 5 bases and J by 0 bases, 4 bases remained unmatched.

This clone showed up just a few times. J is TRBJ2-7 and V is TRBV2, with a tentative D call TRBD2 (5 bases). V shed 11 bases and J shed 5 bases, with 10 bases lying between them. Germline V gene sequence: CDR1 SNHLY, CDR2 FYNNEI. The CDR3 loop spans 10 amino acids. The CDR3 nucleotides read TGTGCCGCTGCGGGCCACGAGCAGTACTTC. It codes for CAAAGHEQYF.

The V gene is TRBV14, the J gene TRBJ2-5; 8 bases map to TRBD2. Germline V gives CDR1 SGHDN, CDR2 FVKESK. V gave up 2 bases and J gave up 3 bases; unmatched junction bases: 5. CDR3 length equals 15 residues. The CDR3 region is CASSQTSGAKETQYF. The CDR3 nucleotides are TGTGCCAGCAGCCAAACTAGCGGAGCCAAAGAGACCCAGTACTTC.

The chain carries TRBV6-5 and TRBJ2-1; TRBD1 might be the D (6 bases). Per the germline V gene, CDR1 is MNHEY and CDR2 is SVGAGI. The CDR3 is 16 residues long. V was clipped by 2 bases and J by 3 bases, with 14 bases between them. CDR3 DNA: TGTGCCAGCAGTTACCGACATAGGACAGTCTACAATGAGCAGTTCTTC. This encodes CASSYRHRTVYNEQFF.

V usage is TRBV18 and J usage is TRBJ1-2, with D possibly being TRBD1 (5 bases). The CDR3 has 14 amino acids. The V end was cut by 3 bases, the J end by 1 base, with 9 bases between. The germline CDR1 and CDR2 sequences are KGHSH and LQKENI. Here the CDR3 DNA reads TGTGCCAGCTCACCTACAGGCCTTAACTATGGCTACACCTTC. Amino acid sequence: CASSPTGLNYGYTF.

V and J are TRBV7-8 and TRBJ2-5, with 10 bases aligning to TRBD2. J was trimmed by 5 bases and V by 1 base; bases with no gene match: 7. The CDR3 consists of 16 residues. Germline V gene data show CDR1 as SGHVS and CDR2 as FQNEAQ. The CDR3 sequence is CASSLDPSSGSETQYF. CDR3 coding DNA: TGTGCCAGCAGCTTAGACCCGTCTAGCGGGAGTGAGACCCAGTACTTC.

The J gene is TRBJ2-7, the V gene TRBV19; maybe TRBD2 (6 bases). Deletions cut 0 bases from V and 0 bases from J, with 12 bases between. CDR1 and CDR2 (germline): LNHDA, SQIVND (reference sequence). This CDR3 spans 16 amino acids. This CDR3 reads CASSIDSSASSYEQYF. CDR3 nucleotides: TGTGCCAGTAGTATAGATTCTAGCGCGAGCTCCTACGAGCAGTACTTC.

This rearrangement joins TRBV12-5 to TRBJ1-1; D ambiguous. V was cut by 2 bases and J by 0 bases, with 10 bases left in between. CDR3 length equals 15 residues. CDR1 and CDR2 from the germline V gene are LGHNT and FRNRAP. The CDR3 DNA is TGTGCTAGTGGTTTGAGCGACGGCGTGAACACTGAAGCTTTCTTT. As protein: CASGLSDGVNTEAFF.

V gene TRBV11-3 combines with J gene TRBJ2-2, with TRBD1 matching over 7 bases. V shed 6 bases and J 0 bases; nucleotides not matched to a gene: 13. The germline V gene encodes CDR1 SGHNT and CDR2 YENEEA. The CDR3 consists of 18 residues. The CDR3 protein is CASSSESRDSPNTGELFF. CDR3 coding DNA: TGTGCCAGCAGTTCAGAATCCCGGGACAGCCCGAACACCGGGGAGCTGTTTTTT. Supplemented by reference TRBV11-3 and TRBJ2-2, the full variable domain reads EAGVVQSPRYKIIEKKQPVAFWCNPISGHNTLYWYLQNLGQGPELLIRYENEEAVDDSQLPKDRFSAERLKGVDSTLKIQPAELGDSAVYLCASSSESRDSPNTGELFFGEGSRLTVL.

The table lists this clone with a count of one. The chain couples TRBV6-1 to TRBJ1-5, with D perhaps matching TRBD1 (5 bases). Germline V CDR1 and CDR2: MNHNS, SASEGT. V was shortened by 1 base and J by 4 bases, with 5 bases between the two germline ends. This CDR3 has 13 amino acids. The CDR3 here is CASSEGTNQPQHF. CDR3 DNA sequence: TGTGCCAGCAGTGAAGGGACAAATCAGCCCCAGCATTTT.

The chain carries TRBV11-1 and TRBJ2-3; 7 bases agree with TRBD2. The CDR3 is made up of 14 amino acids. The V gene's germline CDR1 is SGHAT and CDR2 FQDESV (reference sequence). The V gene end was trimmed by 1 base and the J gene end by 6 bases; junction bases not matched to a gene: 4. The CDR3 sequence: CASSLGTRADTQYF. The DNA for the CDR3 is TGTGCCAGCAGCTTAGGGACTAGAGCGGATACGCAGTATTTT. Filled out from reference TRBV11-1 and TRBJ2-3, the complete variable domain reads EAEVAQSPRYKITEKSQAVAFWCDPISGHATLYWYRQILGQGPELLVQFQDESVVDDSQLPKDRFSAERLKGVDSTLKIQPAELGDSAMYLCASSLGTRADTQYFGPGTRLTVL.

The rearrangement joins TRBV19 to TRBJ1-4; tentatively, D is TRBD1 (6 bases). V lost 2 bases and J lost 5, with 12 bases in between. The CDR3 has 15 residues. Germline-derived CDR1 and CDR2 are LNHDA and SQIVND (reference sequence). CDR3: CASSIPDRPNEKLFF. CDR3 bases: TGTGCCAGTAGTATACCCGACAGGCCGAATGAAAAACTGTTTTTT.

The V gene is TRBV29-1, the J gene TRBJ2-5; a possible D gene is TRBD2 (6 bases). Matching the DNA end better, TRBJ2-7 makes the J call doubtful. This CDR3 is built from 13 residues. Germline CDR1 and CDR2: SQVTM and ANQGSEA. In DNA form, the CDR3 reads TGCAGCGTTGCAGGAGGAGGGTCCTACGAGCAGTACTTC. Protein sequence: CSVAGGGSYEQYF.

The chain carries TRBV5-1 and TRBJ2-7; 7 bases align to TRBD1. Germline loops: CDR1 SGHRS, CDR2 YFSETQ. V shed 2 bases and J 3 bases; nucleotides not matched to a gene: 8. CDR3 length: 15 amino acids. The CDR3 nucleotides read TGCGCCAGCAGCTTCGACGACAGGGTTATCTACGAGCAGTACTTC. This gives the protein CASSFDDRVIYEQYF.

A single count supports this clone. CDR3 DNA sequence: TGTGCCAGCAGTTTATCACAGGGTCGGGAGACCCAGTACTTC. It is translated as CASSLSQGRETQYF. The chain uses TRBV28 and TRBJ2-5; weak D call: TRBD1 (6 bases). Per germline, CDR1 MDHEN and CDR2 SYDVKM. The CDR3 is made up of 14 amino acids. Trimming took 1 base from V and 5 from J, leaving 11 bases between them.

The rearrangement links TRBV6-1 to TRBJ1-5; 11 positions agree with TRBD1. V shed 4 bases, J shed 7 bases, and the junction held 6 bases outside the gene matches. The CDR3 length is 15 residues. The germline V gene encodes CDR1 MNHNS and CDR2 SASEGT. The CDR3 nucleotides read TGTGCCAGCAGTGGGGGACAGGGGGAGGGACAGCCCCAGCATTTT. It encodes CASSGGQGEGQPQHF.

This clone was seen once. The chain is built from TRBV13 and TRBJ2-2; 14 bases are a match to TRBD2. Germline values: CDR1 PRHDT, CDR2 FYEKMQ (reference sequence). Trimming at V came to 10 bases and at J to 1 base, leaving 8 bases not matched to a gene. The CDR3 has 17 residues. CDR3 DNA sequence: TGTGCCACACAGGGGACTAGCGGGAGAAAGAACACCGGGGAGCTGTTTTTT. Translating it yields CATQGTSGRKNTGELFF.

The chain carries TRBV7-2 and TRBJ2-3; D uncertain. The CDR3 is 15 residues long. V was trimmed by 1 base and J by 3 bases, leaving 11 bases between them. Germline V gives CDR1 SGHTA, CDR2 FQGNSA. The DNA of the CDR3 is TGTGCCAGCAGCTTAGTGGAGAGTTCGACAGATACGCAGTATTTT. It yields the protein CASSLVESSTDTQYF.

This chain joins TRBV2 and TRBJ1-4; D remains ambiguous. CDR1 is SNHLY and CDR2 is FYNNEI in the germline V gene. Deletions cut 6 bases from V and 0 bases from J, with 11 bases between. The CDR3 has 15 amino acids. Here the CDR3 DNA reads TGTGCCAGCAGGTCGCGGGAGACAACTAATGAAAAACTGTTTTTT. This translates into CASRSRETTNEKLFF.

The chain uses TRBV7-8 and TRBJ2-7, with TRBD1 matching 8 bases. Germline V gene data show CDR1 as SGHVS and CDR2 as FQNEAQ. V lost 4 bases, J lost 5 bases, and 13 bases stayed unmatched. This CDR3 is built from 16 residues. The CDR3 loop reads CASSSSIGRGPNEQYF. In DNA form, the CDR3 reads TGTGCCAGCAGCTCCTCAATTGGCAGGGGGCCCAACGAGCAGTACTTC.

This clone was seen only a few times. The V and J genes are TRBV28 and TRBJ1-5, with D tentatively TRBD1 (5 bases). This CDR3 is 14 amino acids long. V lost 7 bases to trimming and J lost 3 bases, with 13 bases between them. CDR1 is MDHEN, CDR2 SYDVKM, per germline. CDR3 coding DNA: TGTGCCAGCACCCTTGACAGCCCCAATCAGCCCCAGCATTTT. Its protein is CASTLDSPNQPQHF.

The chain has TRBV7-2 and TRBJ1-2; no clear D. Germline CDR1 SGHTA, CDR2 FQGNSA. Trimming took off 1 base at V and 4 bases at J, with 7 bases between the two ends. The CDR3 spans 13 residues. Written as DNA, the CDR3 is TGTGCCAGCAGCTTAGGAGGAACCTATGGCTACACCTTC. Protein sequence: CASSLGGTYGYTF.

The chain's CDR3 is CASSQGGGPSPETQYF. The DNA of the CDR3 is TGTGCCAGCAGCCAAGGGGGGGGTCCCTCACCAGAGACCCAGTACTTC. The J gene is TRBJ2-5, the V gene TRBV4-2; 7 bases fit TRBD2. The CDR3 is 16 residues long. V was pared by 1 base and J by 4 bases, with 9 bases of the junction left unmatched. Germline-derived CDR1 and CDR2 are LGHNA and YNFKEQ.